This T cell receptor (beta chain) is from a study of cytomegalovirus exposure and HLA in healthy donors. Notes on this clone: Its antigen is still unknown.

A multiplex PCR was run with 60 Vbeta primers and 13 Jbeta primers. Libraries were prepared by immunoSEQ multiplex PCR; TCRdb keeps only in-frame clonotypes and omits some of them. The data show 150,000 to 200,000 clones, about 83% seen once. Study results and caveats: In a later analysis, TCR beta V- and J-gene trimming showed a link to a missense DCLRE1C variant.

CDR1 is DFQATT, CDR2 SNEGSKA, per germline (reference sequence). The CDR3 runs 10 residues. V lost 5 bases and J 13 bases, leaving 14 bases between the germline ends. The sequence was obtained from a female donor in good health and CMV-seronegative. Sequenced: PBMCs. The chain joins TRBV20-1 to TRBJ1-2; D call uncertain. Written as DNA, the CDR3 is TGCAGTGCTCAGACATCGTTACTCACCTTC. Translating gives CSAQTSLLTF.